A single sample is the source of the 26 T cell receptor beta chains below, sequenced in a study of CD8 T cells in ankylosing spondylitis. MiXCR was run by TCRdb on the 5' RACE reads, yielding one entry per CDR3 protein. The profile covers roughly 180,000 distinct CDR3 sequences, with under 14% appearing a single time and 25% to 30% taken by the ten largest. Sample: blood, either unsorted or a sorted T cell fraction (not recorded which). The receptors here all came from a male donor with ankylosing spondylitis or in good health (not recorded which).

This clonotype was seen at least ten times. The chain links TRBV28 to TRBJ1-5, with D possibly being TRBD1 (6 bases). This CDR3 spans 14 amino acids. Trimming cost V 6 bases and J 1 base, with 10 bases left between them. CDR1 MDHEN and CDR2 SYDVKM come from the germline V gene. CDR3 in amino acids: CASRQGGSNQPQHF. The CDR3 DNA reads as TGTGCCAGCAGACAAGGGGGGAGCAATCAGCCCCAGCATTTT.

This clonotype has at least ten counts. The V and J genes are TRBV12-3 or TRBV12-4 and TRBJ2-1, with 15 nucleotides matching TRBD2. The CDR3 sequence is 16 residues long. The trim removed 6 bases at V and 5 bases at J, leaving 5 bases unmatched. This CDR3 reads CASRSGTSGGNNEQFF. The CDR3, as DNA: TGTGCCAGCAGATCCGGGACTAGCGGGGGGAACAATGAGCAGTTCTTC.

A note on this clonotype: This clone may be a read error of a much larger clone one base away. The V gene is TRBV12-3 or TRBV12-4, the J gene TRBJ1-5; D is ambiguous. Trimming removed 6 bases from V and 0 bases from J, with 15 bases in between. The CDR3 is made up of 16 amino acids. CDR3 region: CASSSPGLGSNQPQHF. As DNA, the CDR3 is TGTGCCAGCAGCTCCCCGGGTCTCGGTAGCAATCAGCCCCAGCATTTT.

At least ten counts were recorded for this clonotype. The chain links TRBV20-1 to TRBJ2-7; 10 bases line up with TRBD2. This CDR3 has 15 amino acids. Trimming removed 2 bases from V and 6 bases from J; junction bases left unmatched: 10. Germline CDR1 and CDR2: DFQATT and SNEGSKA (reference sequence). CDR3 region: CSARSGAGGPVEQYF. The CDR3 coding sequence is TGCAGTGCTAGAAGCGGAGCGGGAGGGCCGGTCGAGCAGTACTTC.

About this clonotype: Its ends do not fully match the called genes, so a read error is possible. The V call is TRBV20-1, the J call TRBJ2-3, with TRBD1 identical over 7 bases. This CDR3 is 21 amino acids long. Germline V gene data show CDR1 as DFQATT and CDR2 as SNEGSKA (reference sequence). Here the CDR3 reads CCARPSPLARLRDSFTDTQYF. CDR3 nucleotide sequence: TGCTGTGCTAGACCCTCTCCCCTGGCCCGTCTCCGGGACAGCTTCACAGATACGCAGTATTTT.

This clonotype was seen ten or more times. The chain links TRBV6-2 or TRBV6-3 to TRBJ1-1; 8 nucleotides match TRBD1. Germline values: CDR1 MNHEY, CDR2 SVGEGT. Trimming cost V 5 bases and J 1 base; bases outside gene matches: 6. The CDR3 is 15 amino acids. The chain's CDR3 is CASSPRTGQNTEAFF. The CDR3, as DNA: TGTGCCAGCAGTCCCCGGACAGGGCAGAACACTGAAGCTTTCTTT.

A remark on this clonotype: This could be a read error, since a much larger clone is one nucleotide away. The chain carries TRBV5-1 and TRBJ2-5; possible D gene TRBD2, 6 bases. There are 15 residues in the CDR3. The germline V gene has CDR1 SGHRS and CDR2 YFSETQ. CDR3 sequence: CASSPLSGYQATQYF. In nucleotides, the CDR3 is TGCGCCAGCAGTCCACTTAGCGGCTACCAAGCGACCCAGTACTTC.

This chain links TRBV3-1 with TRBJ2-1; no clear D gene. The germline V and J ends were trimmed by 0 bases and 0 bases, with 9 bases remaining between them. CDR1 and CDR2 (germline): LGHDT, YNNKEL (reference sequence). The CDR3 covers 16 residues. In DNA form, the CDR3 reads TGTGCCAGCAGCCAAGATTCGGCTCTCTCCTACAATGAGCAGTTCTTC. This gives the protein CASSQDSALSYNEQFF.

This clonotype was found many times. The chain uses TRBV5-1 and TRBJ2-5; TRBD2 matches at 12 bases. V dropped 4 bases and J dropped 4; count of bases not matched to a gene: 8. This CDR3 spans 16 amino acids. The germline V gene has CDR1 SGHRS and CDR2 YFSETQ. The CDR3 loop reads CASSPTGLAGIETQYF. The CDR3 coding sequence is TGCGCCAGCAGCCCAACCGGACTAGCGGGAATAGAGACCCAGTACTTC.

This clonotype was counted at least ten times. The gene calls are TRBV10-2 and TRBJ2-3; D is possibly TRBD2 (6 bases). Germline V gene data show CDR1 as WSHSY and CDR2 as SAAADI. CDR3 length: 13 residues. The V and J ends lost 10 bases and 0 bases respectively, with 11 bases between them. Here the CDR3 DNA reads TGCGCCACCGCTCGGGGGAGCACAGATACGCAGTATTTT. Translating it yields CATARGSTDTQYF.

This clonotype was recorded a few times. V gene TRBV5-5 combines with J gene TRBJ1-5, with a tentative D call TRBD1 (5 bases). Trimming removed 4 bases from V and 1 base from J, with 18 bases in between. The germline V gene has CDR1 SGHKS and CDR2 YYEKEE (reference sequence). CDR3 length: 17 residues. The CDR3 loop is CASSPRGGERSNQPQHF. CDR3 nucleotide sequence: TGTGCCAGCAGCCCCCGAGGAGGGGAGAGGAGCAATCAGCCCCAGCATTTT.

The genes are TRBV7-9 and TRBJ1-2; TRBD1 might be the D (6 bases). Trimming removed 5 bases from V and 8 bases from J, with 15 bases in between. From germline, CDR1 is SEHNR and CDR2 FQNEAQ (reference sequence). The CDR3 sequence is 13 residues long. The CDR3 coding sequence is TGTGCCAGCAGCCCCAGCGACAGGTTGGGCTACACCTTC. Translating it yields CASSPSDRLGYTF.

This clonotype was seen more than once but under ten times. V usage is TRBV4-3 and J usage is TRBJ2-7; D is ambiguous. Germline V gene sequence: CDR1 LGHNA, CDR2 YSLEER. Trimming pared 0 bases from V and 5 bases from J, leaving 8 bases between. The CDR3 loop spans 13 amino acids. Written as DNA, the CDR3 is TGCGCCAGCAGCCAAGAGAGTCTAGACGAGCAGTACTTC. It encodes CASSQESLDEQYF.

This clonotype was counted at least ten times. The V and J genes are TRBV5-5 and TRBJ2-7; D not resolved. The V gene's germline CDR1 is SGHKS and CDR2 YYEKEE (reference sequence). Trimming cost V 0 bases and J 0 bases, with 10 bases left between them. This CDR3 region has 15 residues. CDR3 DNA sequence: TGTGCCAGCAGCTTGGTAGCCGGAATCTCCTACGAGCAGTACTTC. Protein sequence: CASSLVAGISYEQYF.

This clonotype was counted between two and nine times. The V and J genes are TRBV20-1 and TRBJ1-1, with D perhaps TRBD1 (5 bases). This CDR3 contains 12 residues. Germline lookup yields CDR1 DFQATT and CDR2 SNEGSKA (reference sequence). V was trimmed by 6 bases and J by 11 bases, leaving 19 bases between them. The CDR3, as DNA: TGCAGTGCCAAGGGCCAGGGCGGGCAGGCTTTCTTT. Its protein product is CSAKGQGGQAFF.

There are a few counts of this clonotype. Here the CDR3 reads CASSPTSGRNEQFF. Here the CDR3 DNA reads TGCGCCAGCAGCCCAACTAGCGGGAGGAATGAGCAGTTCTTC. The chain links TRBV10-2 to TRBJ2-1; 12 positions match TRBD2. The CDR3 length is 14 residues. The V segment lost 6 bases and the J segment 7 bases; nucleotides outside the gene matches: 4. Germline-derived CDR1 and CDR2 are WSHSY and SAAADI.

This clonotype was seen at least ten times. The chain carries TRBV6-5 and TRBJ2-2, with D unresolved. Germline loops: CDR1 MNHEY, CDR2 SVGAGI. The CDR3 runs to 14 residues. V was shortened by 2 bases and J by 5 bases, with 9 bases between the two germline ends. The CDR3 loop is CASSYHRQTGELFF. The CDR3 region has the DNA TGTGCCAGCAGTTACCACCGGCAGACCGGGGAGCTGTTTTTT.

There are many counts of this clonotype. V gene TRBV29-1 combines with J gene TRBJ2-1; D remains ambiguous. Trimming took 6 bases from V and 4 from J, leaving 7 bases between them. This CDR3 region has 11 residues. In germline, CDR1 is SQVTM, CDR2 ANQGSEA. The CDR3 nucleotides are TGCAGCGTCTCGCAGTACAATGAGCAGTTCTTC. Translation gives CSVSQYNEQFF.

This clonotype was observed many times. The V call is TRBV4-3, the J call TRBJ1-1, with D uncertain. From germline, CDR1 is LGHNA and CDR2 YSLEER. The CDR3 totals 14 residues. The V gene lost 0 bases and the J gene lost 4 bases, with 9 bases spanning the gap. CDR3 sequence: CASSQDEGFTEAFF. The DNA for the CDR3 is TGCGCCAGCAGCCAAGATGAGGGTTTCACTGAAGCTTTCTTT.

The genes are TRBV18 and TRBJ1-4; 10 nucleotides align to TRBD1. Per germline, CDR1 KGHSH and CDR2 LQKENI. With 3 bases clipped from V and 5 bases from J, the junction kept 3 bases outside the gene matches. The length of the CDR3 is 15 residues. The CDR3 reads CASSPGGQGNEKLFF. The DNA for the CDR3 is TGTGCCAGCTCACCTGGGGGACAGGGGAATGAAAAACTGTTTTTT.

The V gene is TRBV7-2, the J gene TRBJ1-1, with a tentative D call TRBD1 (5 bases). Trimming left V 0 bases short and J 6 bases short, with 8 bases between. Germline V gives CDR1 SGHTA, CDR2 FQGNSA. The CDR3 length is 13 residues. This chain's CDR3 is CASSLAGASEAFF. CDR3 sequence (DNA): TGTGCCAGCAGCTTAGCTGGGGCGTCTGAAGCTTTCTTT.

This clonotype occurred many times. The chain joins TRBV6-1 to TRBJ2-7; 11 bases match TRBD1. Germline trimming cut 6 bases from V and 3 bases from J; bases unmatched to any gene: 7. Germline-derived CDR1 and CDR2 are MNHNS and SASEGT. This CDR3 comprises 15 residues. The DNA for the CDR3 is TGTGCCAGCAGACCTTCCGGGACAGGGGGCTACGAGCAGTACTTC. It codes for CASRPSGTGGYEQYF.

This clonotype came up many times. The chain recombines TRBV3-1 with TRBJ2-3; unclear D gene. Germline V gene lookup returns CDR1 LGHDT and CDR2 YNNKEL (reference sequence). The CDR3 covers 13 residues. Deletions cut 6 bases from V and 3 bases from J, with 10 bases between. The CDR3 DNA is TGTGCCAGCAGAAAACCAGGTACAGATACGCAGTATTTT. Translated: CASRKPGTDTQYF.

This clonotype was counted once. The rearrangement uses TRBV5-6 and TRBJ2-2; 8 nucleotides match TRBD1. Germline V gene data show CDR1 as SGHDT and CDR2 as YYEEEE. The CDR3 length is 14 residues. The J segment lost 4 bases and the V segment lost 5 bases, leaving 4 bases of the junction unmatched. The DNA of the CDR3 is TGTGCCAGCAGTCGGACAGGGATCACCGGGGAGCTGTTTTTT. Protein product: CASSRTGITGELFF.

This clonotype was picked up a small number of times. The chain recombines TRBV9 with TRBJ2-7; 9 nucleotides agree with TRBD1. J was trimmed by 10 bases and V by 3 bases; bases with no gene match: 11. The CDR3 runs 14 residues. Per germline, CDR1 SGDLS and CDR2 YYNGEE. CDR3 sequence (DNA): TGTGCCAGCAGCGCTGGGGGACAGGGAGTAGAACAGTACTTC. This translates into CASSAGGQGVEQYF.

This chain uses TRBV7-2 with TRBJ2-7; D remains ambiguous. Germline values: CDR1 SGHTA, CDR2 FQGNSA. V was clipped by 1 base and J by 3 bases, with 10 bases between them. There are 14 residues in the CDR3. The CDR3 loop is CASSLGVDDYEQYF. DNA for the CDR3: TGTGCCAGCAGCTTAGGGGTTGATGACTACGAGCAGTACTTC.